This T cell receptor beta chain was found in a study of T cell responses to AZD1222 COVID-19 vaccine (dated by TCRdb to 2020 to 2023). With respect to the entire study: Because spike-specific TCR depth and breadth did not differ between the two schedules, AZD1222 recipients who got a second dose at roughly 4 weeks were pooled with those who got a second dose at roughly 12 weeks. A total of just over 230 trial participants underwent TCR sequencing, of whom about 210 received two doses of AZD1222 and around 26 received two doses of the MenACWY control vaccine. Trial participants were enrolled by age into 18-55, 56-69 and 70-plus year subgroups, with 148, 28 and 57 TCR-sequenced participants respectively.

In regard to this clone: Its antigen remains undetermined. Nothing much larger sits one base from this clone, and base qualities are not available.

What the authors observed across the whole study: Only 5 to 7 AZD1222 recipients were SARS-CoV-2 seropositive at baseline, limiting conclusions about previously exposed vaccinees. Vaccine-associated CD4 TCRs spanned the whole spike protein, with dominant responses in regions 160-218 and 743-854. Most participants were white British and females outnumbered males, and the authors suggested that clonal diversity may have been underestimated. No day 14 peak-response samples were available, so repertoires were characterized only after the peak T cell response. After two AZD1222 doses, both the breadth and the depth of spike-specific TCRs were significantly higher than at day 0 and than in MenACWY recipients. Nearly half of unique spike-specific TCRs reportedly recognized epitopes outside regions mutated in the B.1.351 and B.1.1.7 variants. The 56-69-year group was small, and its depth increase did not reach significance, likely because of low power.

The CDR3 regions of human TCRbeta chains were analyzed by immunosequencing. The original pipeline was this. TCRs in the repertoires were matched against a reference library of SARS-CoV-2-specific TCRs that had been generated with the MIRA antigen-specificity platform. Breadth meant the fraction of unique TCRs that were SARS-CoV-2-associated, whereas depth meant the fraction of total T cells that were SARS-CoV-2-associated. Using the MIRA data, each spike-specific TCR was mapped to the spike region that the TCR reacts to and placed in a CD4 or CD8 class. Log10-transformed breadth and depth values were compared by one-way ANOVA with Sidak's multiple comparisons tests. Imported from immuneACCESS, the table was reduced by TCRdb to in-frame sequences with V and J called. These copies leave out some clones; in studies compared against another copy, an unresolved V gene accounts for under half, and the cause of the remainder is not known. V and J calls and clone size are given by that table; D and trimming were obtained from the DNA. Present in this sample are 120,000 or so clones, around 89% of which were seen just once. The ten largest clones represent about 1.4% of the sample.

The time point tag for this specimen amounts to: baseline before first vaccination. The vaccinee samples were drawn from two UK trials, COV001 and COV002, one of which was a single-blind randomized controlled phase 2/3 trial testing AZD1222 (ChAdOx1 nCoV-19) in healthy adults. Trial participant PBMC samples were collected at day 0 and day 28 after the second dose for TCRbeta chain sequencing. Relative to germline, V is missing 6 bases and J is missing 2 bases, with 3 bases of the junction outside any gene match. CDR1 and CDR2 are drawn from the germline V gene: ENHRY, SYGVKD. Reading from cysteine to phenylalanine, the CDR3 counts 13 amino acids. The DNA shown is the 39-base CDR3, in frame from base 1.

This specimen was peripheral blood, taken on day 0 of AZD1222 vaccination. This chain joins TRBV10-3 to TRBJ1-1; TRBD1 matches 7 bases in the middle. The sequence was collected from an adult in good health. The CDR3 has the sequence CAISGTVNTEAFF. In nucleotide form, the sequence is TGTGCCATCAGCGGGACAGTAAACACTGAAGCTTTCTTT.